This TCR beta chain emerged from a study of T-cell memory formation after mild COVID-19 (dated by TCRdb to the early 2020s). Describing the broader study: TCR sequence clusters from the two donors were largely donor specific. In two donors, T-cell clones that expanded and contracted after mild COVID-19 were tracked by sequencing TCRalpha and TCRbeta repertoires over time. Two young, previously healthy adult volunteers, one female and one male, were included in the cohort.

Turning to this clonotype: The antigen it binds to is not known. No clone much larger than this one lies a single base away; base qualities are absent.

Reads for this sample came from an Illumina NovaSeq 6000. Using 5'RACE with constant-segment primers, TCRalpha and TCRbeta cDNA libraries were constructed, with sample barcodes and unique molecular identifiers added in the process. RNA was extracted from every sample with Trizol reagent. Libraries were amplified in two PCR steps, with a second sample barcode and Illumina TruSeq adapters added in the second step. Libraries were sequenced on an Illumina NovaSeq with 2 x 150 bp paired-end reads. As for the original processing: With migec v1.2.7, reads were demultiplexed and then collapsed into UMI-guided consensus sequences. Using mixcr v2.1.11, UMI consensuses were aligned to TRA and TRB V and J templates and then assembled into clonotypes. A clonotype was counted as expanded or contracted only if both edgeR and NoisET called the change significant, with noise models trained on biological replicates. edgeR calls used a false discovery rate-adjusted p below 0.01 and a log2 fold-change threshold of 1. As an exploratory analysis of dynamics, max-normalized trajectories of the 1000 most abundant clonotypes were examined with PCA combined with hierarchical clustering. The CD4 or CD8 phenotype of responding clones was assigned using the separately sequenced CD4+ and CD8+ repertoires. The public reads were quality trimmed at Q25 with fastp and then assembled into clones with MiXCR by TCRdb, keeping productive beta chains. Records with the same CDR3 protein are collapsed into one entry carrying the most frequent genes and DNA. TCRdb's processing, not the study's, gives the V and J calls here. The sample data list about 430,000 distinct CDR3 sequences, and 20% to 30% of these were observed just once. Around 8.7% of the sample lies in the top ten.

Paper-wide results and their limitations: Only a couple of mild cases were covered by the study, and larger cohorts that include severe cases with pre-infection samples were considered necessary. Some responding clones were detected in pre-infection memory, which suggested that pre-existing cross-reactive memory T cells had joined the SARS-CoV-2 response. Contracting CD4+ clones were found mainly in CM and EM memory subsets, while CD8+ clones were enriched in EMRA. From day 15 to 85, contracting clones showed balanced CD4/CD8 phenotypes, whereas a second wave of clones that expanded from day 15 to 37 leaned towards CD4+. The second-wave clones that peaked on day 37 were not confirmed to be SARS-CoV-2 specific.

Ficoll-Paque density gradient centrifugation was used to isolate PBMCs. The specimen was PBMCs or a T cell subset sorted from them (not recorded which). The sequence was obtained from an adult woman who had mild COVID-19 (a few samples of this study predate the infection). The sample titles of this study are shuffled in the database, so cell type and time point are left out; the donor was told from shared clones.

The CDR3: CASSLRTSGGANEQFF. The DNA reads as follows: TGTGCCAGCAGCCTTCGGACTAGCGGGGGGGCCAATGAGCAGTTCTTC. The sequence joins TRBV7-8 to TRBJ2-1; 15 middle bases align to TRBD2. Taken from cysteine to phenylalanine, the CDR3 has 16 residues. The sequence is cut down to CDR3 DNA, 48 bases in frame from base 1. The germline V gene supplies CDR1 SGHVS and CDR2 FQNEAQ. Ends trimmed: V by 5 bases, J by 6 bases; bases unmatched to a gene: 5.